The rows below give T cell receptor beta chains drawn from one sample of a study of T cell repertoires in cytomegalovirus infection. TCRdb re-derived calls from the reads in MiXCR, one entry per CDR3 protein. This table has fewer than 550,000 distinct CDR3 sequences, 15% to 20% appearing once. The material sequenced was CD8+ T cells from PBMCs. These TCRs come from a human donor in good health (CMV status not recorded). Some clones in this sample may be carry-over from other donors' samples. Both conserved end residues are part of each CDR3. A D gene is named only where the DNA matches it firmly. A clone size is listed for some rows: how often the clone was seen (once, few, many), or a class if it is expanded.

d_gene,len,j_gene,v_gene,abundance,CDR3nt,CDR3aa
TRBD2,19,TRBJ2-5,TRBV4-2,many,TGTGCCAGCAGCCGATCGGGACTAGCGGGAGGGCCGGGTGGAGAGACCCAGTACTTC,CASSRSGLAGGPGGETQYF
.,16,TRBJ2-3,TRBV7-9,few,TGTGCCAGCAGCTTAGTGCGGGACCGCCTGCGGGATACGCAGTATTTT,CASSLVRDRLRDTQYF
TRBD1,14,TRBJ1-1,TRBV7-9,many,TGTGCCAGCAGCTTAGGACAGGGGGCCTCTGAAGCTTTCTTT,CASSLGQGASEAFF
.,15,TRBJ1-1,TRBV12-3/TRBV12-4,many,TGTGCCAGCAGTCCCGGCGCCAGGGCGAACACTGAAGCTTTCTTT,CASSPGARANTEAFF
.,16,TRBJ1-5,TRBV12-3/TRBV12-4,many,TGTGCCAGCAGTTTTTCGATAACGGGGAGCAATCAGCCCCAGCATTTT,CASSFSITGSNQPQHF
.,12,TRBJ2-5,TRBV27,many,TGTGCCAGCAGCCGACCACAAGAGACCCAGTACTTC,CASSRPQETQYF
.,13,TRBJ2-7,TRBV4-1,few,TGCGCCAGCAGCCAAGATATTGCCTACGAGCAGTACTTC,CASSQDIAYEQYF
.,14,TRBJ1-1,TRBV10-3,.,TGTGCCATCACCGAGGTCACGCCGAACACTGAAGCTTTCTTT,CAITEVTPNTEAFF
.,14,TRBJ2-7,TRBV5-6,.,TGTGCCAGCAGCTTGGGTGTGAGCCTCTACGAGCAGTACTTC,CASSLGVSLYEQYF
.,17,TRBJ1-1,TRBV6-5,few,TGTGCCAGCAGTTCCGGCTCACTCGTGGGGGCTTGGACTGAAGCTTTCTTT,CASSSGSLVGAWTEAFF
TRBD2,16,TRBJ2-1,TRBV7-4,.,TGTGCCAGCAGCTTTCTAGCGGGAGGGCCCTCAGATGAGCAGTTCTTC,CASSFLAGGPSDEQFF
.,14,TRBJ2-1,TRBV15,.,TGTGCCACCTCTAGCGATAGCTCCTACAATGAGCAGTTCTTC,CATSSDSSYNEQFF
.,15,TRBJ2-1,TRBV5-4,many,TGTGCCAGCAGCTTTGACAGGAGGGCCTACAATGAGCAGTTCTTC,CASSFDRRAYNEQFF
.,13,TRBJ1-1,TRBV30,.,TGTGCCTGGAGTTCAGGGAGAGGGGGTGAAGCTTTCTTT,CAWSSGRGGEAFF
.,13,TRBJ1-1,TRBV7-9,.,TGTGCCAGCAGCTTAGTCGGGGGGATCGAAGCTTTCTTT,CASSLVGGIEAFF
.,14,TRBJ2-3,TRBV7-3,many,TGTGCCAGCAGCTGGGGCGGGAGCACAGATACGCAGTATTTT,CASSWGGSTDTQYF
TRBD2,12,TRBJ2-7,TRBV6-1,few,TGTGCCAGCAAAAGCGGGAGGCACGAGCAGTACTTC,CASKSGRHEQYF
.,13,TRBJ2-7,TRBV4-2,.,TGTGCCAGCAGCCAAGGGGGGGCTCTCGAGCAGTACTTC,CASSQGGALEQYF
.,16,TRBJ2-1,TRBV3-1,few,TGTGCCAGCAGCCAAGATCCGACCGGATTCTACAATGAGCAGTTCTTC,CASSQDPTGFYNEQFF
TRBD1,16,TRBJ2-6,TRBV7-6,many,TGTGCCAGCACCTTATCGAAGGGACAGGGTAACCGCGTCCTGACTTTC,CASTLSKGQGNRVLTF
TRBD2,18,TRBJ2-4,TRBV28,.,TGTGCCAGCAGTTTACTACTAGCGGGAGGTATAGCCAAAAACATTCAGTACTTC,CASSLLLAGGIAKNIQYF
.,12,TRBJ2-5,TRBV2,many,TGTGCCACCCACAGGGATCCAGAGACCCAGTACTTC,CATHRDPETQYF
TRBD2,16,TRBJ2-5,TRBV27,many,TGTGCCAGCACGGGACTAGCGGGAGGGCGACAAGAGACCCAGTACTTC,CASTGLAGGRQETQYF
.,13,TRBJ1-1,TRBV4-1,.,TGCGCCAGCAGCCAAGATAACAGAATTGAAGCTTTCTTT,CASSQDNRIEAFF
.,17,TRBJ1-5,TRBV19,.,TGTGCCAGTAGCCAGCGACGAGGGGCAGTCGGCAATCAGCCCCAGCATTTT,CASSQRRGAVGNQPQHF
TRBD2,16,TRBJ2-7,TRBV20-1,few,TGCAGTGCTAGAAGTCCCCTAGCGGACGAATCCTACGAGCAGTACTTC,CSARSPLADESYEQYF
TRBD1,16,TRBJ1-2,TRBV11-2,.,TGTGCCAGCAGCTTACCTCAGCAGGGGGCTGACTATGGCTACACCTTC,CASSLPQQGADYGYTF
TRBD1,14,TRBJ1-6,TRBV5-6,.,TGTGCCAGCAGCGCCGCGACAGGGAAGTCACCCCTCCACTTT,CASSAATGKSPLHF
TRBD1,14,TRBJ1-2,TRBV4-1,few,TGCGCCAGCAGGCCAACAGGGGCGGGCTATGGCTACACCTTC,CASRPTGAGYGYTF
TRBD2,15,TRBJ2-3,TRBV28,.,TGTGCCAGCCTGGAATCGCGGGAGATCGCAGATACGCAGTATTTT,CASLESREIADTQYF
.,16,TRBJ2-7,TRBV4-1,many,TGCGCCAGCAGCCAAGATCGGTTACAGAGCTCCTACGAGCAGTACTTC,CASSQDRLQSSYEQYF
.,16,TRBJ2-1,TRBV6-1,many,TGTGCCAGCACCCTTAGACATTCCGGCTCCTACAATGAGCAGTTCTTC,CASTLRHSGSYNEQFF
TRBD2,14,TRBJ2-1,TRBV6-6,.,TGTGCCAGCAGTCACCTGGGGGGGAGCAATGAGCAGTTCTTC,CASSHLGGSNEQFF
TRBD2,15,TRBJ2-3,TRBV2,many,TGTGCCAATCCAGCAGGACTAGAAGGAACAGATACGCAGTATTTT,CANPAGLEGTDTQYF
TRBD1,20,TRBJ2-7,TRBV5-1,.,TGCGCCAGCAGCTTGGAGTTATGGACAGGGGCTTTGGGAGGCTCCTACGAGCAGTACTTC,CASSLELWTGALGGSYEQYF
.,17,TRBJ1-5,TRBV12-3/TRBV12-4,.,TGTGCCAGCAGTCCCGCCCACGTGGAGGGAAGGAATCAGCCCCAGCATTTT,CASSPAHVEGRNQPQHF
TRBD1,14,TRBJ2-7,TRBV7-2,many,TGTGCCAGCAGCACTCCGGGACAGGACTACGAGCAGTACTTC,CASSTPGQDYEQYF
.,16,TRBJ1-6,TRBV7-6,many,TGTGCCAGCAGCTTAGGAATTGGAGGAAGAAATTCACCCCTCCACTTT,CASSLGIGGRNSPLHF
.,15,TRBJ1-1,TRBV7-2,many,TGTGCCAGCAGCTTAGCAGGGTTGGGGATTCCTGAAGCTTTCTTT,CASSLAGLGIPEAFF
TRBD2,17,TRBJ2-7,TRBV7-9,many,TGTGCCAGCAGCTTTGTTGGTGATGGACTAGCGGGATATGAGCAGTACTTC,CASSFVGDGLAGYEQYF
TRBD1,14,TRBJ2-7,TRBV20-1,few,TGCAGTGCTAAGGAAGACAGGGGAGCCCACGAGCAGTACTTC,CSAKEDRGAHEQYF
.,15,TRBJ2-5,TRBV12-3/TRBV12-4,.,TGTGCCAGCAGTTTAGGAACGTTTGGTATGGAGACCCAGTACTTC,CASSLGTFGMETQYF
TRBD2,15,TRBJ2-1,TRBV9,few,TGTGCCAGCAGCTCCAGCGGGGGGGCGTTCAATGAGCAGTTCTTC,CASSSSGGAFNEQFF
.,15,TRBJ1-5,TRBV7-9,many,TGTGCCAGCAGCTTGGGGGGGAATAGCAATCAGCCCCAGCATTTT,CASSLGGNSNQPQHF
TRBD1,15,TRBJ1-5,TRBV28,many,TGTGCCAGCAGTTTAAACAGGGGCAGCAATCAGCCCCAGCATTTT,CASSLNRGSNQPQHF
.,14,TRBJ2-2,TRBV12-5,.,TGTGCTAGTGGTTCAGCGGAGAACACCGGGGAGCTGTTTTTT,CASGSAENTGELFF
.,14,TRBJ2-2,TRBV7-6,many,TGTGCCAGCAGCTCGACAGGCGCGGGTGGGGAGCTGTTTTTT,CASSSTGAGGELFF
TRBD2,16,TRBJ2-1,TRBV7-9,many,TGTGCCAGCAGCACCATCTCAGCGGGGGGATACAATGAGCAGTTCTTC,CASSTISAGGYNEQFF
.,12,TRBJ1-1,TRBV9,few,TGTGCCAGCAGCGTAGGGGGTAATGAAGCTTTCTTT,CASSVGGNEAFF
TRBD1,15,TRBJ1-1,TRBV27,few,TGTGCCAGCAACCGGGACAGGGGGCGTTACACTGAAGCTTTCTTT,CASNRDRGRYTEAFF
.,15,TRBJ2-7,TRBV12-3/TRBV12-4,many,TGTGCCAGCAGTTTTTCCTCCGGCCCTGGAGGCGGGCAGTACTTC,CASSFSSGPGGGQYF
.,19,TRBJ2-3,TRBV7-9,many,TGTGCCAGCAGCTTATTTCCCAGGACAAAGACTCCTAGCACAGATACGCAGTATTTT,CASSLFPRTKTPSTDTQYF
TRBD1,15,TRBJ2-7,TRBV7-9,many,TGTGCCAGCACCCCTAGGGGGGACAGGAACTACGAGCAGTACTTC,CASTPRGDRNYEQYF
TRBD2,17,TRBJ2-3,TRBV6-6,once,TGTGCCAGCAGTTACTTGGTACTAGCGGGGGTCACAGATACGCAGTATTTT,CASSYLVLAGVTDTQYF
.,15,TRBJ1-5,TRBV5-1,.,TGCGCCAGCAGCCCGTCGGGGGGCGGCAATCAGCCCCAGCATTTT,CASSPSGGGNQPQHF